These 2 T cell receptor beta chains share one sample of origin, sequenced in a study of cytomegalovirus exposure and HLA in healthy donors (dated by TCRdb to about 2017). Library preparation used the immunoSEQ multiplex PCR assay. The multiplex PCR relied on a mix of 60 forward primers for TCR Vbeta segments and 13 reverse primers for TCR Jbeta segments. Imported from immuneACCESS, the table was reduced by TCRdb to in-frame sequences with V and J called. These copies leave out some clones; in studies compared against another copy, an unresolved V gene accounts for under half, and the cause of the remainder is not known. This sample holds about 140,000 clones; 80% were observed only once. The leading ten clones occupy about 4.4% of the sample. Input material: PBMCs. Receptors were obtained from a man aged 40-55 years in good health and CMV-seronegative.

The chain carries TRBV10-3 and TRBJ2-7; D possibly corresponds to TRBD2 (5 bases). CDR3 length: 13 residues. Germline loops: CDR1 ENHRY, CDR2 SYGVKD. Trimming removed 0 bases at V and 3 bases at J, with 6 bases between. The CDR3 DNA is TGTGCCATCAGTGAGTCCGAGGGCTACGAGCAGTACTTC. This translates into CAISESEGYEQYF.

The chain joins TRBV5-1 to TRBJ2-5; 7 bases agree with TRBD1. Losses at the gene ends were 4 bases for V and 5 bases for J; bases not matched to a gene: 5. CDR1 is SGHRS, CDR2 YFSETQ, per germline. The CDR3 contains 13 residues. CDR3 loop: CASSPGQLETQYF. The DNA for the CDR3 is TGCGCCAGCAGCCCGGGACAGTTGGAGACCCAGTACTTC.